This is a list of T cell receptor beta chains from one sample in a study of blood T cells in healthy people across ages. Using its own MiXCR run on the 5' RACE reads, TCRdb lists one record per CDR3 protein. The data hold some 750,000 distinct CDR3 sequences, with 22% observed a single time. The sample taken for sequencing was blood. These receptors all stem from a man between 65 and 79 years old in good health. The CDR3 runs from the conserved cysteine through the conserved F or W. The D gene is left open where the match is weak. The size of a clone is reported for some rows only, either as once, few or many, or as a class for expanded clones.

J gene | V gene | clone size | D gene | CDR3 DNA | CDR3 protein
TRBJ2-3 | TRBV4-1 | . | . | TGCGCCAGCAGCCACAGCGGCACAGATACGCAGTATTTT | CASSHSGTDTQYF
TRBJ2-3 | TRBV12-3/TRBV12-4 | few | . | TGTGCCAGCATCCGGGGCAGGGGATCAGATACGCAGTATTTT | CASIRGRGSDTQYF
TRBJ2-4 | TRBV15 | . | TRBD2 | TGTGCCACCAGCGAGAGTGGACTAGCGGGTGGAGGGGCCAAAAACATTCAGTACTTC | CATSESGLAGGGAKNIQYF
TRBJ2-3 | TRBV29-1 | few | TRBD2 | TGCAGCGCCGAACCGGGACTAGCGGGGGTGTATACGCAGTATTTT | CSAEPGLAGVYTQYF
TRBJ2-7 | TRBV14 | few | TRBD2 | TGTGCCAGCAGCCCACTTCCGGGACTAGGGGGATCCTACGAGCAGTACTTC | CASSPLPGLGGSYEQYF
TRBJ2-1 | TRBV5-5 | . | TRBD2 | TGTGCCAGCAGCTTGGCCGGGCTAGCGGGCTCCTACAATGAGCAGTTCTTC | CASSLAGLAGSYNEQFF
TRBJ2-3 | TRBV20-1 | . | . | TGCAGTGCTAGAGATCTGGGGGCGGGTGGCACAGATACGCAGTATTTT | CSARDLGAGGTDTQYF
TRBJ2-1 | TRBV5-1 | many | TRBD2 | TGCGCCAGCAGCTTGGGACTGACTAGCGGGGGGGGCAATGAGCAGTTCTTC | CASSLGLTSGGGNEQFF
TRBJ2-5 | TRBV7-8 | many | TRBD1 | TGTGCCAGCAGCTTCAAAGGGACAGGGAAAGAGACCCAGTACTTC | CASSFKGTGKETQYF
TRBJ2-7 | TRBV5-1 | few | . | TGCGCCAGCAGCTTGGTCCCACTAACCCCCTACGAGCAGTACTTC | CASSLVPLTPYEQYF
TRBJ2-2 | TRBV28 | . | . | TGTGCCAGCCGACAAGGGTACACCGGGGGGCTGTTTTTT | CASRQGYTGGLFF
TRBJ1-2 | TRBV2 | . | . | TGTGCCAGCAGTGATAGCCAGGGCTCTGGCTACACCTTC | CASSDSQGSGYTF
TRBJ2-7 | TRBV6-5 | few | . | TGTGCCAGCAGTTACGATCGACCGAGCTACGAGCAGTACTTC | CASSYDRPSYEQYF
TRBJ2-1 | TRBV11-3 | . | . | TGTGCCAGCAGCTTAGTAGGGAGAGCCTACAATGAGCAGTTCTTC | CASSLVGRAYNEQFF
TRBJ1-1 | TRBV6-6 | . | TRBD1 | TGTGCCAGCTCTTTCCGGGACAGGGGACTCGGAGCTTTCTTT | CASSFRDRGLGAFF
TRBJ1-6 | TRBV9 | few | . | TGTGCCAGCAGCGTAGGGGGTCTTCAGGGGACGGATTATAATTCACCCCTCCACTTT | CASSVGGLQGTDYNSPLHF
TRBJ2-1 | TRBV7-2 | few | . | TGTGCCAGCAGCTCAGACAGCTCCTACAATGAGCAGTTCTTC | CASSSDSSYNEQFF
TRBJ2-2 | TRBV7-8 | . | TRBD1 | TGTGCCAGCAGCCCGGGACAGGCCACCGGGGAGCTGTTTTTT | CASSPGQATGELFF
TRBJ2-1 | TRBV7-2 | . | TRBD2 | TGTGCCAGCAGCGGCCGGACTAGTAGGAATGAGCAGTTCTTC | CASSGRTSRNEQFF
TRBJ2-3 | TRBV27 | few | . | TGTGCCAGCAGTTTAGACAGCGCTTGGGCAGATACGCAGTATTTT | CASSLDSAWADTQYF
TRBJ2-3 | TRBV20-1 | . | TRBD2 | TGCAGTGCTAGTTCATCCTCGACTAGCGGCACAGATACGCAGTATTTT | CSASSSSTSGTDTQYF
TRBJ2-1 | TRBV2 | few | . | TGTGCCAGCGGGGGACAAAACTACAATGAGCAGTTCTTC | CASGGQNYNEQFF
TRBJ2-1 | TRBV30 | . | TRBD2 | TGTGCCTGGAGCTCTCCTGGACTAGCGGGAGCGGTTGAGCAGTTCTTC | CAWSSPGLAGAVEQFF
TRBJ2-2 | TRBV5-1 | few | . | TGCGCCAGCGTTGGGTCCCCCTCACCCGGGGAGCTGTTTTTT | CASVGSPSPGELFF
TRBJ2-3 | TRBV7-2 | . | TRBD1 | TGTGCCAGCAGCTTAGCACAGGGGGCGCAGTATTTT | CASSLAQGAQYF
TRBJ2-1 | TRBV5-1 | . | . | TGCGCCAGCAGCTTGGTGGGCCCTAGGTATGAGCAGTTCTTC | CASSLVGPRYEQFF
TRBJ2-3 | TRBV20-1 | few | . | TGCAGTGCTAGTTTTGCGGGAAACGTAGATACGCAGTATTTT | CSASFAGNVDTQYF
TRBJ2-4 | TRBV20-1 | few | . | TGCAGTGCTAGAGATTTTGCCAGGGAAAACATTCAGTACTTC | CSARDFARENIQYF
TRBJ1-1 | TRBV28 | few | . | TGTGCCAGCAGTCCCCCTTTTGGGGGTAGAGGCACTGAAGCTTTCTTT | CASSPPFGGRGTEAFF
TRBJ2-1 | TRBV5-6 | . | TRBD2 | TGTGCCAGTAGCTTGGAAAATAGCGGGAGAATTAGCAATGAGCAGTTCTTC | CASSLENSGRISNEQFF
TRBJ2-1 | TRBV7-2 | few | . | TGTGCCAGCAGCTTAGGTGGCGGGGCGACCTACAATGAGCAGTTCTTC | CASSLGGGATYNEQFF
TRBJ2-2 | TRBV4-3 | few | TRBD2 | TGCGCCAGCAGCCCCGGGACTAGCGGGAGTATCGGGGAGCTGTTTTTT | CASSPGTSGSIGELFF
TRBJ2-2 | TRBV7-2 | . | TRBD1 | TGTGCCAGCAGCCAAATCACAGGGGCGACCGGGGAGCTGTTTTTT | CASSQITGATGELFF
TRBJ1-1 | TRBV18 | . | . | TGTGCCAGCTCACCGTTCAGGGAAGGGACTGAAGCTTTCTTT | CASSPFREGTEAFF
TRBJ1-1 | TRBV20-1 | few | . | TGCAGTGCAGGAAGGAACACTGAAGCTTTCTTT | CSAGRNTEAFF
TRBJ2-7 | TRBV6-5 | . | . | TGTGCCAGCAGTTACTCGTCTCAGGGTGGAGGCCACGAGCAGTACTTC | CASSYSSQGGGHEQYF
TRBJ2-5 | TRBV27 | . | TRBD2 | TGTGCCAGCAGTTTACTGGCGGGAGAGAGCCAGTACTTC | CASSLLAGESQYF
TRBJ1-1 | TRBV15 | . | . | TGTGCCACCAGCAGAGGCGTACAGGGATCGAACACTGAAGCTTTCTTT | CATSRGVQGSNTEAFF
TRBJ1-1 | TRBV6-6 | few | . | TGTGCCAGCAGTTACTCAAAGGGGGGGGTTGAAGCTTTCTTT | CASSYSKGGVEAFF
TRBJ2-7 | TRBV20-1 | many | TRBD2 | TGCAGTGCTAGAGATGGGCGGGGGGGCCAGTACGAGCAGTACTTC | CSARDGRGGQYEQYF
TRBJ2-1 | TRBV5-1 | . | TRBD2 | TGCGCCAGCAGCTTGGTACTTAGCGGGAAGACCTACAATGAGCAGTTCTTC | CASSLVLSGKTYNEQFF
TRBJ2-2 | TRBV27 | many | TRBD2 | TGTGCCAGCAGTTTATCGCCGGGACTAGCGGGGGGAAACACCGGGGAGCTGTTTTTT | CASSLSPGLAGGNTGELFF
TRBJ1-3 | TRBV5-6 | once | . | TGTGCCAGCAGCTTGGGGGGACACCTAACTTCTGGAAACACCATATATTTT | CASSLGGHLTSGNTIYF
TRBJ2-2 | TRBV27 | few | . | TGTGCCAGCAGTTTCCTGACAACGCCTACCGGGGAGCTGTTTTTT | CASSFLTTPTGELFF
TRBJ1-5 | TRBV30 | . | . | TGTGCCTGGAGTGTTGGTACGTTGAGTCAGCCCCAGCATTTT | CAWSVGTLSQPQHF
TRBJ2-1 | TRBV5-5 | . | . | TGTGCCAGCAGCTTAGGGAGCAGGGTCAATGAGCAGTTCTTC | CASSLGSRVNEQFF
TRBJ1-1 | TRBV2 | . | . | TGTGCCAGCAGTTACATCTCCGGGACGGTCAGCACTGAAGCTTTCTTT | CASSYISGTVSTEAFF
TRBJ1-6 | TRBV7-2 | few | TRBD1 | TGTGCCAGCAGCCCGCGCCGGGACAGGGACAGTTCACCCCTCCACTTT | CASSPRRDRDSSPLHF